The clone carrying this TCR beta chain was seen only once. Clinical history as reported by participants underpinned cohort assignment. Here immunoSEQ multiplex PCR was the method, and the copy in TCRdb shows in-frame clones only, minus some. The repertoire holds hundreds of thousands of clones, with 85% to 90% as singletons. This entry comes from a study of blood T cell repertoires in COVID-19. Overall study context: Symptom resolution, clearance, or two negative PCRs marked donors in Cohort 3 as recovered.

The sequence was obtained from a woman aged 55-69 years in a cohort exposed to, infected with or recovered from COVID-19 (not recorded which). The specimen was PBMCs or T cells enriched from blood (not recorded which).

CDR3 sequence (DNA): TGTGCCAGCAGTTTAGACGTAGCGGGACCCGGGGAGCTGTTTTTT. Translating it yields CASSLDVAGPGELFF. V gene TRBV27 combines with J gene TRBJ2-2; 8 bases match TRBD2. With 2 bases clipped from V and 6 bases from J, the junction kept 5 bases outside the gene matches. The CDR3 is 15 amino acids. Germline CDR1 is MNHEY and CDR2 is SMNVEV (reference sequence).